This TCR beta chain was identified during a study of T cells in women clearing cervical HPV infection. Germline CDR1 and CDR2: LGHNA and YNFKEQ. The CDR3 loop spans 18 amino acids. Clones were read by immunoSEQ multiplex PCR, and TCRdb kept only the in-frame ones, dropping some. Here the sample table reports 20,000 to 25,000 clones. As concerns this clone: The germline gene is not matched at one end of the junction; a read error may be the cause. Read sequence stops 3 residues before the CDR3 end, and the germline J gene provides the missing end.

The sequence was obtained from a woman aged 18 to 69 with a cervical HPV16 infection that either progressed to CIN3+ or cleared (not recorded which). The chain has TRBV4-2 and TRBJ1-4; 8 bases align to TRBD1. Sequencing was carried out using blood buffy coat. The CDR3 is CASSATGTGARLGEKLFF. The part of the CDR3 DNA that was read is TGCGCCAGCAGCGCTACCGGGACAGGCGCTAGACTAGGTGAAAAA.